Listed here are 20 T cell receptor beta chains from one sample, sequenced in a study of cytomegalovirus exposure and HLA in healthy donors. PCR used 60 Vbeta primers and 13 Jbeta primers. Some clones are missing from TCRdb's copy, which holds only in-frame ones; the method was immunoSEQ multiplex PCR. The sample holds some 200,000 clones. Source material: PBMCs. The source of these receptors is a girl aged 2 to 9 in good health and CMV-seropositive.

CDR3 nucleotides: TGTGCCAGCAGAACCCACCTCGGGAGCTATCAGCCCCAGCATTTT. Translated: CASRTHLGSYQPQHF. This chain links TRBV28 with TRBJ1-5; no clear D gene. Germline CDR1 MDHEN, CDR2 SYDVKM. The ends were cut back, 6 bases at V and 5 bases at J, with 17 bases in the middle. CDR3 length: 15 residues.

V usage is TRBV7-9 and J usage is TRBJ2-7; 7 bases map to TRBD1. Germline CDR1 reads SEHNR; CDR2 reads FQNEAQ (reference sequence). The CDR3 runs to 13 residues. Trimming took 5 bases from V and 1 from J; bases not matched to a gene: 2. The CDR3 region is CASSPTGSYEQYF. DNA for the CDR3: TGTGCCAGCAGCCCGACAGGGTCCTACGAGCAGTACTTC.

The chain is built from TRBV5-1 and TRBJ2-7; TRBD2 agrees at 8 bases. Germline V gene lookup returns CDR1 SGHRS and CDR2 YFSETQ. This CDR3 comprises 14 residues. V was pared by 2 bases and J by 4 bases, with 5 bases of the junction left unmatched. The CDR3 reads CASSLAGAGYEQYF. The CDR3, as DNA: TGCGCCAGCAGCTTAGCGGGGGCGGGGTACGAGCAGTACTTC.

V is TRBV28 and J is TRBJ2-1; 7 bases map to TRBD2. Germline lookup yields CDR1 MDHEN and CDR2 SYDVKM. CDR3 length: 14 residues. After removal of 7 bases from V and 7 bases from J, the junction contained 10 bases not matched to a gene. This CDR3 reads CASNEGGPWNEQFF. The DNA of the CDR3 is TGTGCCAGCAACGAGGGAGGGCCGTGGAATGAGCAGTTCTTC. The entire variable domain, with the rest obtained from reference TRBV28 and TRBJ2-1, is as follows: DVKVTQSSRYLVKRTGEKVFLECVQDMDHENMFWYRQDPGLGLRLIYFSYDVKMKEKGDIPEGYSVSREKKERFSLILESASTNQTSMYLCASNEGGPWNEQFFGPGTRLTVL.

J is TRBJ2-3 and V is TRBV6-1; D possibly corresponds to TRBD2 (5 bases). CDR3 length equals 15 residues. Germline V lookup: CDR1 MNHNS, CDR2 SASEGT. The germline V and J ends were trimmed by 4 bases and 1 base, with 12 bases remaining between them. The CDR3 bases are TGTGCCAGCAGTGGGATGGAGGTGGGCACAGATACGCAGTATTTT. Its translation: CASSGMEVGTDTQYF.

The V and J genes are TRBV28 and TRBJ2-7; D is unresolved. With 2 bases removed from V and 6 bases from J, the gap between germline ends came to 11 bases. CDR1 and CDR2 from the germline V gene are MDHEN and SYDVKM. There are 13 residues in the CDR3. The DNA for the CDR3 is TGTGCCAGCAGTTTAGCAGGTCCCCTCGAGCAGTACTTC. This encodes CASSLAGPLEQYF.

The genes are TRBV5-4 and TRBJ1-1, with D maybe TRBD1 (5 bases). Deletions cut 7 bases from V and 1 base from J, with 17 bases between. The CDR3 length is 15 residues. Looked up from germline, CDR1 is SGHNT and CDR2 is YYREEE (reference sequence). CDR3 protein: CASGLKGAANTEAFF. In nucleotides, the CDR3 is TGTGCCAGCGGCCTGAAAGGGGCGGCGAACACTGAAGCTTTCTTT.

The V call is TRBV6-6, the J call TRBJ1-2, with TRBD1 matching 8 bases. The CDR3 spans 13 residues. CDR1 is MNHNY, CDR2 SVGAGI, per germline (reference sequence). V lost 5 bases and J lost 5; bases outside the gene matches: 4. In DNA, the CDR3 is TGTGCCAGCAGTACGACAGGGGATTATGGCTACACCTTC. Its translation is CASSTTGDYGYTF.

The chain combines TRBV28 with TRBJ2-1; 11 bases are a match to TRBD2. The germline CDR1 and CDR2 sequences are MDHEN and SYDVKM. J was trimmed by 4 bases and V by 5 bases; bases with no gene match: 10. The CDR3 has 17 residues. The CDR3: CASSPPRVAGGYNEQFF. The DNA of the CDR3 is TGTGCCAGCAGTCCCCCCCGGGTAGCGGGAGGGTACAATGAGCAGTTCTTC.

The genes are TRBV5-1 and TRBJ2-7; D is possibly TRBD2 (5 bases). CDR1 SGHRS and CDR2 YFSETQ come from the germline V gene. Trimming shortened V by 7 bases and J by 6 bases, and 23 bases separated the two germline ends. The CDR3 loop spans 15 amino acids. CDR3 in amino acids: CASGPGLDLAREQYF. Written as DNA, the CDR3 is TGCGCCAGCGGTCCTGGACTTGATCTCGCTCGCGAGCAGTACTTC.

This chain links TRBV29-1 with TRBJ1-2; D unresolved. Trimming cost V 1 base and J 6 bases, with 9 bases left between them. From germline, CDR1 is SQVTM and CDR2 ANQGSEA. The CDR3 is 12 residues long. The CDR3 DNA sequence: TGCAGCGTTGAAGCCGGGGAGGATGGCTACACCTTC. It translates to CSVEAGEDGYTF.

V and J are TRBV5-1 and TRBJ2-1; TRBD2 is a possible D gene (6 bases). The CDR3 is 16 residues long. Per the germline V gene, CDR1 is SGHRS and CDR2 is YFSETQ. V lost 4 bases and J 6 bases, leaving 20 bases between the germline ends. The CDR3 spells CASSPRAGAEGNEQFF. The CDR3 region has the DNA TGCGCCAGCAGCCCCCGTGCAGGAGCGGAGGGCAATGAGCAGTTCTTC.

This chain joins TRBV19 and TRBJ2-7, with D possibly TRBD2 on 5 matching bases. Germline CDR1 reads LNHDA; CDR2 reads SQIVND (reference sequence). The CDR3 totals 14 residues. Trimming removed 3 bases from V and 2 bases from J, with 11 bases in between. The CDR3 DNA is TGTGCCAGTAGTATGGCCAGCGGAGCCTACGAGCAGTACTTC. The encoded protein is CASSMASGAYEQYF. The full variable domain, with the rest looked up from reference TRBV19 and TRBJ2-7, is DGGITQSPKYLFRKEGQNVTLSCEQNLNHDAMYWYRQDPGQGLRLIYYSQIVNDFQKGDIAEGYSVSREKKESFPLTVTSAQKNPTAFYLCASSMASGAYEQYFGPGTRLTVT.

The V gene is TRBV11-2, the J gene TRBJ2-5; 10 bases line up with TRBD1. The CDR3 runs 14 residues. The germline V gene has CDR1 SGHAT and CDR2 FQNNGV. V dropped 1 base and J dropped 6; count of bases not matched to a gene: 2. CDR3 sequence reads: CASSLGTGGKTQYF. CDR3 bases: TGTGCCAGCAGCTTAGGGACAGGGGGGAAGACCCAGTACTTC.

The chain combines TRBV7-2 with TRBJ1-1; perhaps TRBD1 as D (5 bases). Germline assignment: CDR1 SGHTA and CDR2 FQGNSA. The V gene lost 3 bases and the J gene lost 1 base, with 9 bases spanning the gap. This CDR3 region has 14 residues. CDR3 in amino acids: CASSLQGRNTEAFF. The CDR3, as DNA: TGTGCCAGCAGCTTGCAGGGTCGGAACACTGAAGCTTTCTTT.

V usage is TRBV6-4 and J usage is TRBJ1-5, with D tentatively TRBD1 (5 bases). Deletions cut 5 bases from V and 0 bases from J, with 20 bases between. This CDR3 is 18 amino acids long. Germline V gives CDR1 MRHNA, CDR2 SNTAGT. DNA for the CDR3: TGTGCCAGCAGTTGGGGCAGGGAGGGAAGGTATAGCAATCAGCCCCAGCATTTT. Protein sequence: CASSWGREGRYSNQPQHF.

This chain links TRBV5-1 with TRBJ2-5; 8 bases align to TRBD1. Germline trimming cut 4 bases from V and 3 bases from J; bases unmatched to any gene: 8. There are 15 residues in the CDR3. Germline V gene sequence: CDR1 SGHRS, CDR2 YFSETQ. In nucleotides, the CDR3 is TGCGCCAGCAGCCCGGGACAGGCGGCGGAAGAGACCCAGTACTTC. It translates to CASSPGQAAEETQYF.

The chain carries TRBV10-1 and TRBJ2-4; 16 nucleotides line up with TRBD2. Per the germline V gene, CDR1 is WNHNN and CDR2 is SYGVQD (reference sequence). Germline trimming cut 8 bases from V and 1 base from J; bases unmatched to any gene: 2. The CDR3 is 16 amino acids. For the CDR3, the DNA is TGCGCCAGCCTGGGACTAGCGGGAGGGGCCAAAAACATTCAGTACTTC. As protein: CASLGLAGGAKNIQYF.

The CDR3 region is CASSSGTANYGYTF. As DNA, the CDR3 is TGTGCCAGCAGCTCCGGGACAGCCAACTATGGCTACACCTTC. This rearrangement joins TRBV11-2 to TRBJ1-2; 7 bases agree with TRBD1. CDR1 and CDR2 (germline): SGHAT, FQNNGV. V shed 4 bases, J shed 2 bases, and the junction held 4 bases outside the gene matches. This CDR3 spans 14 amino acids.

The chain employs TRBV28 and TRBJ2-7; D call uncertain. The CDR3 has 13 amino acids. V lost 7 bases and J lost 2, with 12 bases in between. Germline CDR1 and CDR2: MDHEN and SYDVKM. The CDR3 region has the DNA TGTGCCAGCACCCTGACTGACCCCTACGAGCAGTACTTC. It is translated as CASTLTDPYEQYF.